This T cell receptor beta chain emerged from a study of T cells in Graves' hyperthyroidism and ophthalmopathy. Study-wide results and limits: Most thyroid clonotypes expanded above 0.001 were also detected in blood.

This clonotype was observed a few times. Its antigen is unidentified. The study defined stable Graves' hyperthyroidism as no ophthalmopathy progression within 18 months. Thyroid ultrasound, orbital computed tomography, clinical symptoms, and serum thyroxine and TRAb underpinned diagnoses. PBMCs were sourced from approximately 9 ml fresh peripheral blood. The TCR beta CDR3 regions underwent amplification using RNA transcripts as the source. First-round RT-PCR of the TCR CDR3 relied on the HTBI primer set. TCRdb re-called the multiplex PCR reads with MiXCR, one entry per CDR3 protein. There are some 550,000 distinct CDR3 sequences in the sample; roughly 20% occur only once, and about 30% lies in the top ten. The CDR3 spans 16 residues. Trimming at V came to 5 bases and at J to 0 bases, leaving 6 bases not matched to a gene. CDR1 is MNHNS and CDR2 is SASEGT in the germline V gene.

The sequenced material came from blood. The chain employs TRBV6-1 and TRBJ2-2, with TRBD1 identical over 7 bases. The source of this sequence is a man between 18 and 29 years old with Graves' hyperthyroidism. The CDR3 coding sequence is TGTGCCAGCAGTCTGATGGGACAGCCGAACACCGGGGAGCTGTTTTTT. It codes for CASSLMGQPNTGELFF.